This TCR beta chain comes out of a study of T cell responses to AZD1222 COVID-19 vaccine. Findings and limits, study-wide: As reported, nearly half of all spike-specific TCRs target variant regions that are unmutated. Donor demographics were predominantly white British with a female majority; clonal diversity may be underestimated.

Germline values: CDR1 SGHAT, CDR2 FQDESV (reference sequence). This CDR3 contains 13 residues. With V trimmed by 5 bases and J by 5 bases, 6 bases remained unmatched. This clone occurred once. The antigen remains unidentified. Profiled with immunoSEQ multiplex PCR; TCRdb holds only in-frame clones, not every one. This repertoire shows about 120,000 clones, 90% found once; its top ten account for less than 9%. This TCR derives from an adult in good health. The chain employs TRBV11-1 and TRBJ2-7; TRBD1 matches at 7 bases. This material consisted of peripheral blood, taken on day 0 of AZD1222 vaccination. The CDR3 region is CASSRDSKNEQYF. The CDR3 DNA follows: TGTGCCAGCAGCCGGGACAGTAAGAACGAGCAGTACTTC.